This TCR beta chain emerged from a study of T cell responses to AZD1222 COVID-19 vaccine. Study-level points and caveats: Dominant at 160-218 and 743-854, vaccine-associated CD4 TCRs also spanned spike. Most donors were white British, females outnumbered males, and clonal diversity was possibly underestimated.

Trimming cost V 3 bases and J 1 base, with 10 bases left between them. CDR3 length equals 15 residues. Germline CDR1 is MNHEY and CDR2 is SMNVEV (reference sequence). As for this clone: Antigen unknown.

The assay was immunoSEQ multiplex PCR, and TCRdb's table has in-frame clones only and misses some. The sample includes 150,000 to 200,000 clones, more than 80% of them seen just once. The source material was peripheral blood, sampled on day 0 of AZD1222 vaccination. The TCR sequence derives from an adult in good health. This chain joins TRBV27 and TRBJ1-5; D is ambiguous. CDR3 nucleotide sequence: TGTGCCAGCAGTTTGAGCTCCGGGAGCAATCAGCCCCAGCATTTT. It translates to CASSLSSGSNQPQHF.